This is a list of T cell receptor beta chains from one sample in a study of blood T cell repertoires in COVID-19. The protocol was immunoSEQ multiplex PCR, while the TCRdb copy is restricted to in-frame clones and leaves out a portion. The sample carries hundreds of thousands of clones, around 90% recorded once. Sequenced sample: PBMCs or T cells enriched from blood (not recorded which). The source of these receptors is a woman aged 25 to 45 with acute COVID-19. Each CDR3 is given with its conserved first and last residue. A D gene is named only where the DNA matches it firmly. Not every row has a clone size; where given, it reads once, few, many or a size class.

clone_size: NA
j_call: TRBJ1-1
v_call: TRBV5-1
cdr3_length: 14
d_call: NA
cdr3_nt: TGCGCCAGCAGCGCACTAGAACTGAACACTGAAGCTTTCTTT
cdr3_aa: CASSALELNTEAFF

clone_size: NA
j_call: TRBJ2-7
v_call: TRBV4-1
cdr3_length: 12
d_call: NA
cdr3_nt: TGCGCCAGCAGCCAAGTAGCGGACGAGCAGTACTTC
cdr3_aa: CASSQVADEQYF

clone_size: NA
j_call: TRBJ1-2
v_call: TRBV27
cdr3_length: 15
d_call: TRBD1
cdr3_nt: TGTGCCAGCAGTTTATCCCAGACAGGGGCATATGGCTACACCTTC
cdr3_aa: CASSLSQTGAYGYTF

clone_size: NA
j_call: TRBJ1-1
v_call: TRBV19
cdr3_length: 10
d_call: NA
cdr3_nt: TGTGCCAGCGGGGGACGGGTTCTCCAGTTT
cdr3_aa: CASGGRVLQF

clone_size: NA
j_call: TRBJ2-3
v_call: TRBV19
cdr3_length: 15
d_call: TRBD1
cdr3_nt: TGTGCCAGTAGTATTGGACAGGGCCCCACAGATACGCAGTATTTT
cdr3_aa: CASSIGQGPTDTQYF

clone_size: NA
j_call: TRBJ2-1
v_call: TRBV9
cdr3_length: 14
d_call: NA
cdr3_nt: TGTGCCAGCAGCGAGGCAGGGAACCACAATGAGCAGTTCTTC
cdr3_aa: CASSEAGNHNEQFF

clone_size: NA
j_call: TRBJ1-3
v_call: TRBV20-1
cdr3_length: 18
d_call: NA
cdr3_nt: TGCAGTGCTAGTATACCGGGGTTTACGCCGACCTCTGGAAACACCATATATTTT
cdr3_aa: CSASIPGFTPTSGNTIYF

clone_size: NA
j_call: TRBJ1-2
v_call: TRBV6-6
cdr3_length: 16
d_call: TRBD1
cdr3_nt: TGTGCCAGCAGGCTCAGACGCCTCAGGGGGGATTATGGCTACACCTTC
cdr3_aa: CASRLRRLRGDYGYTF

clone_size: NA
j_call: TRBJ2-1
v_call: TRBV10-3
cdr3_length: 15
d_call: TRBD2
cdr3_nt: TGTGCCATCAAGTCAACTAGCGGGGGGGACAATGAGCAGTTCTTC
cdr3_aa: CAIKSTSGGDNEQFF

clone_size: NA
j_call: TRBJ2-7
v_call: TRBV3-1/TRBV3-2
cdr3_length: 15
d_call: NA
cdr3_nt: TGTGCCAGCAGCCAAGATGCAAGCGGGTCCTACGAGCAGTACTTC
cdr3_aa: CASSQDASGSYEQYF

clone_size: NA
j_call: TRBJ1-2
v_call: TRBV27
cdr3_length: 14
d_call: TRBD1
cdr3_nt: TGTGCCAGCAGTCCTGGACAGGTTAACTATGGCTACACCTTC
cdr3_aa: CASSPGQVNYGYTF

clone_size: NA
j_call: TRBJ2-1
v_call: TRBV30
cdr3_length: 14
d_call: TRBD1
cdr3_nt: TGTGCCTGGGGACAGGGGAGCTCCTACAATGAGCAGTTCTTC
cdr3_aa: CAWGQGSSYNEQFF

clone_size: NA
j_call: TRBJ1-3
v_call: TRBV3-1/TRBV3-2
cdr3_length: 13
d_call: NA
cdr3_nt: TGTGCCAGCAGCTACAGTTCTGGAAACACCATATATTTT
cdr3_aa: CASSYSSGNTIYF

clone_size: NA
j_call: TRBJ1-2
v_call: TRBV10-3
cdr3_length: 11
d_call: NA
cdr3_nt: TGTGCCATCAGTGAAGGAGGCGGCTACACCTTC
cdr3_aa: CAISEGGGYTF

clone_size: NA
j_call: TRBJ2-7
v_call: TRBV10-1
cdr3_length: 13
d_call: NA
cdr3_nt: TGCGCCAGCAGTTACCGGCCAGGTGGCGAGCAGTACTTC
cdr3_aa: CASSYRPGGEQYF

clone_size: NA
j_call: TRBJ2-1
v_call: TRBV5-1
cdr3_length: 15
d_call: NA
cdr3_nt: TGCGCCAGCAGCACACCGGGACTTTCCTACAATGAGCAGTTCTTC
cdr3_aa: CASSTPGLSYNEQFF

clone_size: NA
j_call: TRBJ2-5
v_call: TRBV19
cdr3_length: 15
d_call: TRBD1
cdr3_nt: TGTGCCAGTAGTATATCAGGGGGCTTGGAAGAGACCCAGTACTTC
cdr3_aa: CASSISGGLEETQYF

clone_size: NA
j_call: TRBJ1-1
v_call: TRBV2
cdr3_length: 17
d_call: TRBD1
cdr3_nt: TGTGCCAGCAGTAATCCCGGGACAGGGGGTGAGTACACTGAAGCTTTCTTT
cdr3_aa: CASSNPGTGGEYTEAFF

clone_size: NA
j_call: TRBJ1-2
v_call: TRBV5-1
cdr3_length: 14
d_call: TRBD1
cdr3_nt: TGCGCCAGCAGCTTGGGACAGGGGTACTATGGCTACACCTTC
cdr3_aa: CASSLGQGYYGYTF

clone_size: NA
j_call: TRBJ2-5
v_call: TRBV5-1
cdr3_length: 17
d_call: TRBD2
cdr3_nt: TGCGCCAGCAGCCCCTTGGTAGCGGGGGGTTACCAAGAGACCCAGTACTTC
cdr3_aa: CASSPLVAGGYQETQYF

clone_size: NA
j_call: TRBJ2-1
v_call: TRBV5-1
cdr3_length: 14
d_call: NA
cdr3_nt: TGCGCCAGCAGGTTCTACTACAGGTACAATGAGCAGTTCTTC
cdr3_aa: CASRFYYRYNEQFF

clone_size: NA
j_call: TRBJ2-1
v_call: TRBV10-1
cdr3_length: 11
d_call: NA
cdr3_nt: TGCGCCAGCGGGGGGGCGGGTGAGCAGTTCTTC
cdr3_aa: CASGGAGEQFF

clone_size: NA
j_call: TRBJ1-3
v_call: TRBV18
cdr3_length: 14
d_call: NA
cdr3_nt: TGTGCCAGCTCACTTTCCAAAGAGGCAAACACCATATATTTT
cdr3_aa: CASSLSKEANTIYF

clone_size: NA
j_call: TRBJ2-5
v_call: TRBV7-6
cdr3_length: 15
d_call: NA
cdr3_nt: TGTGCCAGCAGCCCGCTCGGTTCGTTCCAAGAGACCCAGTACTTC
cdr3_aa: CASSPLGSFQETQYF

clone_size: NA
j_call: TRBJ1-1
v_call: TRBV4-1
cdr3_length: 14
d_call: NA
cdr3_nt: TGCGCCAGCAGCCAAGATTGGGCTAACACTGAAGCTTTCTTT
cdr3_aa: CASSQDWANTEAFF

clone_size: NA
j_call: TRBJ2-5
v_call: TRBV19
cdr3_length: 14
d_call: TRBD1
cdr3_nt: TGTGCCAGTAGTAAGGACAGGGTGGAGGAGACCCAGTACTTC
cdr3_aa: CASSKDRVEETQYF

clone_size: once
j_call: TRBJ1-6
v_call: TRBV5-6
cdr3_length: 16
d_call: NA
cdr3_nt: TGTGCCAGCACCCTATTAGGGAGCTCCTATAATTCACCCCTCCACTTT
cdr3_aa: CASTLLGSSYNSPLHF

clone_size: NA
j_call: TRBJ2-2
v_call: TRBV7-6
cdr3_length: 17
d_call: NA
cdr3_nt: TGTGCCAGCAGCTTAGAAAGTGGCGGGGCCGACACCGGGGAGCTGTTTTTT
cdr3_aa: CASSLESGGADTGELFF

clone_size: NA
j_call: TRBJ1-1
v_call: TRBV6-5
cdr3_length: 15
d_call: TRBD1
cdr3_nt: TGTGCCAGCAGTTACTCGGACAGGGTGGGCACTGAAGCTTTCTTT
cdr3_aa: CASSYSDRVGTEAFF

clone_size: NA
j_call: TRBJ2-7
v_call: TRBV5-5
cdr3_length: 12
d_call: NA
cdr3_nt: TGTGCCAGCAGCTTGACTCCCTACGAGCAGTACTTC
cdr3_aa: CASSLTPYEQYF

clone_size: NA
j_call: TRBJ1-2
v_call: TRBV7-8
cdr3_length: 14
d_call: NA
cdr3_nt: TGTGCCAGCAGCTTGTTAGGGGCAGGCCATGGCTACACCTTC
cdr3_aa: CASSLLGAGHGYTF

clone_size: few
j_call: TRBJ1-1
v_call: TRBV7-9
cdr3_length: 14
d_call: NA
cdr3_nt: TGTGCCAGCAGCCTTCGACAGGCTAACACTGAAGCTTTCTTT
cdr3_aa: CASSLRQANTEAFF

clone_size: NA
j_call: TRBJ1-4
v_call: TRBV3-1/TRBV3-2
cdr3_length: 14
d_call: NA
cdr3_nt: TGTGCCAGCAGCCCGCAGGGTGGTAATGAAAAACTGTTTTTT
cdr3_aa: CASSPQGGNEKLFF

clone_size: NA
j_call: TRBJ1-1
v_call: TRBV6-5
cdr3_length: 11
d_call: NA
cdr3_nt: TGTGCCAGCATCAGGAACACTGAAGCTTTCTTT
cdr3_aa: CASIRNTEAFF

clone_size: NA
j_call: TRBJ1-2
v_call: TRBV10-3
cdr3_length: 16
d_call: TRBD1
cdr3_nt: TGTGCCATCAGTGCCACCACGACAGGGGGGTACTATGGCTACACCTTC
cdr3_aa: CAISATTTGGYYGYTF

clone_size: NA
j_call: TRBJ1-1
v_call: TRBV19
cdr3_length: 14
d_call: NA
cdr3_nt: TGTGCCAGTAGGATTACAGGGACGAACACTGAAGCTTTCTTT
cdr3_aa: CASRITGTNTEAFF

clone_size: few
j_call: TRBJ1-6
v_call: TRBV27
cdr3_length: 16
d_call: NA
cdr3_nt: TGTGCCAGCAGTTTATGGGCAGGGCAGACTAATTCACCCCTCCACTTT
cdr3_aa: CASSLWAGQTNSPLHF

clone_size: NA
j_call: TRBJ2-2
v_call: TRBV7-9
cdr3_length: 16
d_call: TRBD2
cdr3_nt: TGTGCCAGCAGCCGACTAGCGGGGGGTAACACCGGGGAGCTGTTTTTT
cdr3_aa: CASSRLAGGNTGELFF

clone_size: NA
j_call: TRBJ1-3
v_call: TRBV4-1
cdr3_length: 16
d_call: NA
cdr3_nt: TGCGCCAGCAGCCAAGATAAGTACATTTCTGGAAACACCATATATTTT
cdr3_aa: CASSQDKYISGNTIYF

clone_size: NA
j_call: TRBJ1-2
v_call: TRBV7-2
cdr3_length: 15
d_call: NA
cdr3_nt: TGTGCCAGCAGCTTACGAACCCCCGAGTACTATGGCTACACCTTC
cdr3_aa: CASSLRTPEYYGYTF

clone_size: NA
j_call: TRBJ2-5
v_call: TRBV5-1
cdr3_length: 14
d_call: TRBD1
cdr3_nt: TGCGCCAGCAGCCGGATACAGGGGCGAGAGACCCAGTACTTC
cdr3_aa: CASSRIQGRETQYF

clone_size: NA
j_call: TRBJ1-2
v_call: TRBV5-6
cdr3_length: 15
d_call: NA
cdr3_nt: TGTGCCAGCAGCTTGGAGGGGGATCTGACCTATGGCTACACCTTC
cdr3_aa: CASSLEGDLTYGYTF

clone_size: NA
j_call: TRBJ1-1
v_call: TRBV10-3
cdr3_length: 13
d_call: NA
cdr3_nt: TGTGCCATCAGAAGTGGAGATAACACTGAAGCTTTCTTT
cdr3_aa: CAIRSGDNTEAFF

clone_size: NA
j_call: TRBJ2-2
v_call: TRBV10-2
cdr3_length: 12
d_call: NA
cdr3_nt: TGCGCCAGCAGCCTGAACACCGGGGAGCTGTTTTTT
cdr3_aa: CASSLNTGELFF

clone_size: once
j_call: TRBJ2-7
v_call: TRBV19
cdr3_length: 14
d_call: TRBD2
cdr3_nt: TGTGCCAGTAGTATAAGCGGGACCCTCTACGAGCAGTACTTC
cdr3_aa: CASSISGTLYEQYF

clone_size: few
j_call: TRBJ1-5
v_call: TRBV6-2/TRBV6-3
cdr3_length: 16
d_call: TRBD1
cdr3_nt: TGTGCCAGCAGTTACCAGGGGGCTCCCACAAGTCAGCCCCAGCATTTT
cdr3_aa: CASSYQGAPTSQPQHF

clone_size: NA
j_call: TRBJ1-2
v_call: TRBV6-6
cdr3_length: 13
d_call: NA
cdr3_nt: TGTGCCAGCTATCGGGACACAAACTATGGCTACACCTTC
cdr3_aa: CASYRDTNYGYTF

clone_size: NA
j_call: TRBJ1-4
v_call: TRBV5-1
cdr3_length: 14
d_call: NA
cdr3_nt: TGCGCCAGCAGCAATGGGGACTTCAATGAAAAACTGTTTTTT
cdr3_aa: CASSNGDFNEKLFF

clone_size: NA
j_call: TRBJ2-2
v_call: TRBV25-1
cdr3_length: 18
d_call: TRBD1
cdr3_nt: TGTGCCAGCAGTGGTCAATGGGACAGGGGCGTTAACACCGGGGAGCTGTTTTTT
cdr3_aa: CASSGQWDRGVNTGELFF

clone_size: NA
j_call: TRBJ2-3
v_call: TRBV6-2/TRBV6-3
cdr3_length: 13
d_call: NA
cdr3_nt: TGTGCCAGCAGTTACAGGGAGACAGATACGCAGTATTTT
cdr3_aa: CASSYRETDTQYF

clone_size: once
j_call: TRBJ2-7
v_call: TRBV5-1
cdr3_length: 14
d_call: NA
cdr3_nt: TGCGCCAGCAGCGAGGGGAGCGGGCAGTACGAGCAGTACTTC
cdr3_aa: CASSEGSGQYEQYF

clone_size: NA
j_call: TRBJ1-2
v_call: TRBV5-4
cdr3_length: 14
d_call: NA
cdr3_nt: TGTGCCAGCAGCTTGGTGGCTTCCCCAGGGGGCTACACCTTC
cdr3_aa: CASSLVASPGGYTF

clone_size: NA
j_call: TRBJ2-5
v_call: TRBV5-1
cdr3_length: 16
d_call: TRBD1
cdr3_nt: TGCGCCAGCAGCTTAAGGACAGGGATGACTCAAGAGACCCAGTACTTC
cdr3_aa: CASSLRTGMTQETQYF

clone_size: NA
j_call: TRBJ1-5
v_call: TRBV4-1
cdr3_length: 15
d_call: NA
cdr3_nt: TGCGCCAGCAGCCTTACGGACAGATGGCGCCAGCCCCAGCATTTT
cdr3_aa: CASSLTDRWRQPQHF

clone_size: NA
j_call: TRBJ1-3
v_call: TRBV2
cdr3_length: 14
d_call: NA
cdr3_nt: TGTGCCAGCAGATCTTTGAGCTCTGGAAACACCATATATTTT
cdr3_aa: CASRSLSSGNTIYF

clone_size: NA
j_call: TRBJ2-7
v_call: TRBV11-2
cdr3_length: 14
d_call: TRBD2
cdr3_nt: TGTGCCAGCAGCTCCCTAGCGGGGGGTACCGAGCAGTACTTC
cdr3_aa: CASSSLAGGTEQYF

clone_size: few
j_call: TRBJ2-7
v_call: TRBV11-2
cdr3_length: 14
d_call: NA
cdr3_nt: TGTGCCAGCAGCTTAATCGGCAGGTCAAACGAGCAGTACTTC
cdr3_aa: CASSLIGRSNEQYF

clone_size: NA
j_call: TRBJ1-2
v_call: TRBV11-2
cdr3_length: 15
d_call: NA
cdr3_nt: TGTGCCAGCAGCTTAGAGGTGGGGCCTAACTATGGCTACACCTTC
cdr3_aa: CASSLEVGPNYGYTF

clone_size: NA
j_call: TRBJ1-1
v_call: TRBV6-5
cdr3_length: 14
d_call: NA
cdr3_nt: TGTGCCAGCAGCCCCGGAGGAGGTAGGACTGAAGCTTTCTTT
cdr3_aa: CASSPGGGRTEAFF